A selection of T cell receptor beta chains follows, all from one sample in a study of blood T cell repertoires in COVID-19. Here immunoSEQ multiplex PCR was the method, and the copy in TCRdb shows in-frame clones only, minus some. This sample carries about 98,000 clones, roughly 84% of them seen once, and the ten largest clones take roughly 4.1%. Source material: peripheral blood. The source of these receptors is a human donor in a cohort sampled during active COVID-19. Each CDR3 is given with its conserved first and last residue. The order of the fields is D gene, clone size, J gene, V gene, CDR3 protein, CDR3 DNA. D genes are given only for firm matches. Clone size is stated in some rows and not others, as once, few, many or a class when expanded.

>TRBD1|.|TRBJ2-3|TRBV6-6
CASNPTGPTDTQYF
TGTGCCAGCAACCCGACAGGGCCCACAGATACGCAGTATTTT
>.|.|TRBJ2-2|TRBV4-3
CASSQDWTANTGELFF
TGCGCCAGCAGCCAAGATTGGACAGCGAACACCGGGGAGCTGTTTTTT
>TRBD2|.|TRBJ2-2|TRBV5-1
CASSQARPSGGPGTGELFF
TGCGCCAGCAGCCAGGCGAGGCCTAGCGGGGGGCCGGGCACCGGGGAGCTGTTTTTT
>TRBD1|few|TRBJ1-5|TRBV19
CASRDREASNQPQHF
TGTGCCAGCCGGGACAGGGAGGCGAGCAATCAGCCCCAGCATTTT
>.|.|TRBJ1-1|TRBV5-1
CASSLAPGQNTEAFF
TGCGCCAGCAGCTTAGCCCCGGGACAGAACACTGAAGCTTTCTTT
>.|.|TRBJ2-3|TRBV5-1
CASRRGTSTDTQYF
TGCGCCAGCAGACGGGGGACTAGCACAGATACGCAGTATTTT
>.|.|TRBJ2-1|TRBV7-3
CASSLTAGASYNEQFF
TGTGCCAGCAGCTTAACGGCGGGGGCATCCTACAATGAGCAGTTCTTC
>.|.|TRBJ1-4|TRBV21-1
CAICQQGLNEKLFF
TGTGCCATTTGTCAACAGGGTCTTAATGAAAAACTGTTTTTT
>TRBD2|.|TRBJ2-7|TRBV6-2/TRBV6-3
CASSYHFLGASGDYEQYF
TGTGCCAGCAGTTACCACTTCCTAGGGGCTAGCGGGGATTACGAGCAGTACTTC
>TRBD1|.|TRBJ1-3|TRBV5-6
CASSPTGTGAPSGNTIYF
TGTGCCAGCAGCCCAACCGGGACAGGGGCGCCCTCTGGAAACACCATATATTTT
>.|.|TRBJ2-7|TRBV3-1/TRBV3-2
CASSQYSGTYEQYF
TGTGCCAGCAGCCAGTATAGCGGAACCTACGAGCAGTACTTC
>.|once|TRBJ1-1|TRBV18
CASSPLRGHTEAFF
TGTGCCAGCTCACCACTCAGGGGTCACACTGAAGCTTTCTTT
>.|.|TRBJ2-7|TRBV7-2
CASSPRTAASYEQYF
TGTGCCAGCAGCCCCCGGACTGCCGCCTCCTACGAGCAGTACTTC
>.|once|TRBJ2-2|TRBV4-3
CASSQLTIGELFF
TGCGCCAGCAGCCAATTGACTATCGGGGAGCTGTTTTTT
>.|.|TRBJ1-4|TRBV5-4
CASSLSGGREKLFF
TGTGCCAGCAGCTTGAGTGGGGGCCGTGAAAAACTGTTTTTT
>TRBD1|.|TRBJ1-2|TRBV2
CASSPGQGFSYTF
TGTGCCAGCAGTCCGGGACAGGGGTTTAGCTACACCTTC
>.|.|TRBJ1-5|TRBV3-1/TRBV3-2
CASSQHRVSNQPQHF
TGTGCCAGCAGCCAGCACAGGGTTAGCAATCAGCCCCAGCATTTT
>.|.|TRBJ2-6|TRBV11-1
CASSERSSGANVLTF
TGTGCCAGCAGCGAAAGGAGCTCTGGGGCCAACGTCCTGACTTTC
>TRBD2|.|TRBJ2-5|TRBV4-3
CASSQGVAGNSETQYF
TGCGCCAGCAGCCAAGGGGTAGCGGGGAACTCAGAGACCCAGTACTTC
>TRBD2|once|TRBJ2-3|TRBV4-3
CASSQQAGALTDTQYF
TGCGCCAGCAGCCAACAAGCGGGGGCCCTCACAGATACGCAGTATTTT
>TRBD1|.|TRBJ1-2|TRBV9
CASSARQGAWNYGYTF
TGTGCCAGCAGCGCAAGACAGGGGGCCTGGAACTATGGCTACACCTTC
>.|.|TRBJ2-5|TRBV7-2
CASSKPPPAGTVGYF
TGTGCCAGCAGTAAACCTCCGCCCGCCGGAACAGTTGGGTACTTC
>TRBD2|.|TRBJ2-1|TRBV27
CASSRPLAGGLGEQFF
TGTGCCAGCAGCCGACCACTAGCGGGGGGGCTCGGTGAGCAGTTCTTC
>.|.|TRBJ2-7|TRBV4-2
CASSQRRGETYEQYF
TGTGCCAGCAGCCAACGCAGGGGAGAGACCTACGAGCAGTACTTC
>TRBD1|.|TRBJ1-4|TRBV11-3
CASSLRGPATNEKLFF
TGTGCCAGCAGCCTCAGGGGGCCAGCAACTAATGAAAAACTGTTTTTT
>.|few|TRBJ1-2|TRBV7-9
CASGTGANYGYTF
TGTGCCAGCGGAACAGGTGCTAACTATGGCTACACCTTC
>TRBD1|.|TRBJ1-2|TRBV7-8
CASSLALAGGNYGYTF
TGTGCCAGCAGCTTAGCTCTGGCAGGGGGAAACTATGGCTACACCTTC
>TRBD1|.|TRBJ2-7|TRBV7-2
CASSSGTASLAQYF
TGTGCCAGCAGTTCCGGGACAGCAAGTCTTGCGCAGTACTTC
>TRBD1|.|TRBJ1-2|TRBV24-1
CATSDWDSSYGYTF
TGTGCCACCAGTGATTGGGACAGTAGCTATGGCTACACCTTC
>TRBD1|once|TRBJ2-3|TRBV4-3
CASSQDRASTDTQYF
TGCGCCAGCAGCCAGGACAGGGCTAGCACAGATACGCAGTATTTT
>.|.|TRBJ2-2|TRBV5-1
CASSPLQGQNTGELFF
TGCGCCAGCAGCCCTCTACAGGGACAGAACACCGGGGAGCTGTTTTTT
>TRBD1|.|TRBJ1-4|TRBV4-3
CASSHLQGTNEKLFF
TGCGCCAGCAGCCACCTACAGGGGACTAATGAAAAACTGTTTTTT
>TRBD1|few|TRBJ1-5|TRBV4-3
CASSQSTGPLQPQHF
TGCGCCAGCAGCCAATCGACAGGGCCGCTACAGCCCCAGCATTTT
>.|.|TRBJ1-2|TRBV4-3
CASSQGWGPTAYGYTF
TGCGCCAGCAGCCAAGGGTGGGGGCCAACCGCATATGGCTACACCTTC
>TRBD1|.|TRBJ1-5|TRBV6-5
CASSTGQGNNQPQHF
TGTGCCAGCAGTACGGGACAGGGTAACAATCAGCCCCAGCATTTT